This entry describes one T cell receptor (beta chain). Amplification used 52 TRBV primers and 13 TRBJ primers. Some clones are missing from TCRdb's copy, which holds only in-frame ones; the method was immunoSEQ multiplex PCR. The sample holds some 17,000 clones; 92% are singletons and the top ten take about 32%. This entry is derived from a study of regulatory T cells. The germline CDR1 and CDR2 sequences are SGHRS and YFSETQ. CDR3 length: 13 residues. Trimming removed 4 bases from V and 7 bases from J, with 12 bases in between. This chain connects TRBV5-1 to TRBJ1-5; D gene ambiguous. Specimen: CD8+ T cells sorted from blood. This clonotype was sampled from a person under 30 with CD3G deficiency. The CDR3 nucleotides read TGCGCCAGCAGCATCCGACACGGCCAGCCCCAGCATTTT. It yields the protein CASSIRHGQPQHF.